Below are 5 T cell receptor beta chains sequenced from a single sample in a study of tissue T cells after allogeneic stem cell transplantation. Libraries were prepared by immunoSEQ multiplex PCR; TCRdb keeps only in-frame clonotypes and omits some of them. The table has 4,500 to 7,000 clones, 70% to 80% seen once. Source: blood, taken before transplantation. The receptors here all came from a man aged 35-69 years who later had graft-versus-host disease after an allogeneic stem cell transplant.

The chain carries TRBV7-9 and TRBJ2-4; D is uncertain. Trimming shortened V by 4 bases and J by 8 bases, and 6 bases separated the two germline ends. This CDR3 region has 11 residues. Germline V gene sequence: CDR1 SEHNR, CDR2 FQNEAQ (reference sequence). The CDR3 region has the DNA TGTGCCAGCAGCTATAAGGACATTCAGTACTTC. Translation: CASSYKDIQYF. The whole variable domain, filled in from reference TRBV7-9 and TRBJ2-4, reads DTGVSQNPRHKITKRGQNVTFRCDPISEHNRLYWYRQTLGQGPEFLTYFQNEAQLEKSRLLSDRFSAERPKGSFSTLEIQRTEQGDSAMYLCASSYKDIQYFGAGTRLSVL.

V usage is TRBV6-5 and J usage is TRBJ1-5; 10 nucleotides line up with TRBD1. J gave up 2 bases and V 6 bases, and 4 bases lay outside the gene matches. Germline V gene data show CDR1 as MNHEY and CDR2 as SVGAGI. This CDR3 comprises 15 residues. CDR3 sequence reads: CASRKGTGGNQPQHF. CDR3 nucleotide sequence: TGTGCCAGCAGGAAAGGGACAGGGGGCAATCAGCCCCAGCATTTT.

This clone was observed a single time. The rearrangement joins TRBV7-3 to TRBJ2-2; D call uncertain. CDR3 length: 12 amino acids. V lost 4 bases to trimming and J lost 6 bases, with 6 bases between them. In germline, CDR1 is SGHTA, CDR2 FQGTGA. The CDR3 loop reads CASSSPPGELFF. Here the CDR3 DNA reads TGTGCCAGCAGCTCCCCCCCCGGGGAGCTGTTTTTT.

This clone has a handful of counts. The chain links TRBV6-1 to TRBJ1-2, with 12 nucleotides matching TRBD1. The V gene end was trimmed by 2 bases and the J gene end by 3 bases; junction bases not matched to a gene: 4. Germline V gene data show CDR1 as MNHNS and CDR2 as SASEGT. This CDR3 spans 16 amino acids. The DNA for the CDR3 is TGTGCCAGCAGTGAATCCGGGACAGGGGGCTACTATGGCTACACCTTC. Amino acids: CASSESGTGGYYGYTF.

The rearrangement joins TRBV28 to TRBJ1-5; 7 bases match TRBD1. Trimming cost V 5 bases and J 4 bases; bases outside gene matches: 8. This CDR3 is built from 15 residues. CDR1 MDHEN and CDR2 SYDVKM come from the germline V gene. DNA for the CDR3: TGTGCCAGCAGTCCTAAGACAGGGCGGAATCAGCCCCAGCATTTT. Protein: CASSPKTGRNQPQHF.